The present entry profiles one T cell receptor beta chain with its context. The source of the sample is a study of blood T cell repertoires in COVID-19. For the study at large: The United States, Italy and Spain provided the acute and convalescent COVID-19 samples. T cells, B-cell-depleted T cells, or PBMCs provided the cDNA or gDNA that served as material.

With 6 bases removed from V and 7 bases from J, the gap between germline ends came to 12 bases. Germline V lookup: CDR1 MNHEY, CDR2 SVGAGI. The CDR3 length is 12 residues. In the authors' workflow: Scientists estimated how many nucleated cells there were by amplifying reference gene primers. This table comes from immunoSEQ multiplex PCR, and its TCRdb copy is limited to in-frame clones, with some not included. Clone size and the V and J calls come from that table; the DNA yielded D and trimming. Altogether 40,000 to 45,000 clones are present, about 90% being singletons, with the ten largest covering 8% to 10%.

Sequences were obtained from peripheral blood. The source of this sequence is a man over 45 with active COVID-19. The chain joins TRBV6-5 to TRBJ1-2, with D tentatively TRBD1 (6 bases). This CDR3 reads CASRQGPAGYTF. The CDR3 nucleotides read TGTGCCAGCAGGCAGGGGCCCGCTGGCTACACCTTC.